These 14 T cell receptor beta chains were sequenced from one sample in a study of shared clonotypes between healthy human individuals. Sequencing was performed with immunoSEQ multiplex PCR; in TCRdb, only in-frame clones are kept and a portion is missing. The sample records about 530,000 clones, around 96% being singletons. The sample taken for sequencing was naive CD4+ T cells sorted from blood. The subset is: CD45RA+ positively selected. These receptors were obtained from a young woman in good health.

This clone was detected once. V usage is TRBV18 and J usage is TRBJ1-5, with 9 bases identical to TRBD1. Per the germline V gene, CDR1 is KGHSH and CDR2 is LQKENI. The CDR3 totals 14 residues. J gave up 10 bases and V 6 bases, and 10 bases lay outside the gene matches. The DNA of the CDR3 is TGTGCCAGCTCGGTGGGACAGGGAATGGAACCCCAGCATTTT. It is translated as CASSVGQGMEPQHF.

The chain links TRBV19 to TRBJ2-1; TRBD2 matches at 7 bases. CDR1 and CDR2 (germline): LNHDA, SQIVND (reference sequence). J lost 0 bases, V lost 5 bases, and 10 bases had no gene match. The CDR3 has 17 residues. CDR3 in DNA: TGTGCCAGTAGTGCAGAACTAGCGCCCTTCTCCTACAATGAGCAGTTCTTC. Its protein is CASSAELAPFSYNEQFF.

The chain uses TRBV4-1 and TRBJ2-7; tentatively, D is TRBD1 or TRBD2 (5 bases each). V was shortened by 2 bases and J by 2 bases, with 13 bases between the two germline ends. The CDR3 length is 15 residues. Germline values: CDR1 MGHRA, CDR2 YSYEKL. CDR3 nucleotides: TGCGCCAGCAGCCAACTCCTGGGGACGGCCTACGAGCAGTACTTC. It is translated as CASSQLLGTAYEQYF.

J is TRBJ1-6 and V is TRBV9; D gene ambiguous. Trimming left V 0 bases short and J 5 bases short, with 12 bases between. The CDR3 consists of 16 residues. Germline V CDR1 and CDR2: SGDLS, YYNGEE. In DNA, the CDR3 is TGTGCCAGCAGCGTAGGTGGAGGGAGGAATAATTCACCCCTCCACTTT. This encodes CASSVGGGRNNSPLHF.

In its sample, this clone was seen once. J is TRBJ2-7 and V is TRBV11-2; the D gene is possibly TRBD1 (7 bases). The germline gives CDR1 SGHAT, CDR2 FQNNGV. This CDR3 comprises 14 residues. With 3 bases removed from V and 5 bases from J, the gap between germline ends came to 14 bases. CDR3 protein: CASSFWQGGNEQYF. The CDR3 coding sequence is TGTGCCAGCAGCTTTTGGCAGGGGGGAAACGAGCAGTACTTC.

This chain links TRBV28 with TRBJ2-7, with D maybe TRBD1 (6 bases). Between the trimmed V and J ends, which lost 8 bases and 2 bases, there was a span of 13 bases. CDR3 length equals 13 residues. The V gene's germline CDR1 is MDHEN and CDR2 SYDVKM. The DNA for the CDR3 is TGTGCCAGCCTCGCCCAGGGGACCTACGAGCAGTACTTC. Its protein product is CASLAQGTYEQYF.

The V call is TRBV7-6, the J call TRBJ2-5, with D hard to call. Trimming stripped 5 bases from V and 4 bases from J, with 14 bases between. The CDR3 is made up of 14 amino acids. The germline CDR1 and CDR2 sequences are SGHVS and FNYEAQ. In DNA form, the CDR3 reads TGTGCCAGCAGCCGTGATCCAGTCGGAGAGACCCAGTACTTC. This gives the protein CASSRDPVGETQYF.

For this clone: Distinct nucleotide sequences in the sample also encode this CDR3. The chain employs TRBV27 and TRBJ2-7; D gene unclear. CDR3 length: 11 residues. V lost 5 bases, J lost 1 base, and 3 bases lay in between. Per the germline V gene, CDR1 is MNHEY and CDR2 is SMNVEV (reference sequence). CDR3 residues: CASSPSYEQYF. DNA of the CDR3: TGTGCCAGCAGTCCGTCCTACGAGCAGTACTTC.

The chain carries TRBV25-1 and TRBJ2-5, with a tentative D call TRBD1 (6 bases). Germline lookup yields CDR1 MGHDK and CDR2 SYGVNS. The V end lost 6 bases, the J end lost 4 bases, and 12 bases lay between the germline ends. The CDR3 extends over 13 amino acids. Written as DNA, the CDR3 is TGTGCCAGCAGGGAAGGGGGACGAGAGACCCAGTACTTC. The encoded protein is CASREGGRETQYF.

This chain uses TRBV19 with TRBJ2-7; possibly TRBD2 for D (5 bases). Trimming left V 5 bases short and J 4 bases short, with 15 bases between. The CDR3 covers 14 residues. The germline V gene has CDR1 LNHDA and CDR2 SQIVND (reference sequence). The CDR3 protein is CASSRGQSPYEQYF. The CDR3 DNA follows: TGTGCCAGTAGTCGAGGGCAGTCCCCTTACGAGCAGTACTTC.

This chain joins TRBV5-1 and TRBJ2-2; 9 bases are shared with TRBD1. The germline V gene has CDR1 SGHRS and CDR2 YFSETQ. The length of the CDR3 is 16 residues. J was trimmed by 6 bases and V by 5 bases; bases with no gene match: 11. The CDR3 sequence: CASSPIGTGYPGELFF. The CDR3 region has the DNA TGCGCCAGCAGTCCCATAGGGACAGGGTACCCCGGGGAGCTGTTTTTT. The whole variable domain, filled in from reference TRBV5-1 and TRBJ2-2, reads KAGVTQTPRYLIKTRGQQVTLSCSPISGHRSVSWYQQTPGQGLQFLFEYFSETQRNKGNFPGRFSGRQFSNSRSEMNVSTLELGDSALYLCASSPIGTGYPGELFFGEGSRLTVL.

The chain employs TRBV19 and TRBJ1-5, with D perhaps matching TRBD1 (5 bases). The CDR3 has 14 amino acids. Trimming stripped 5 bases from V and 3 bases from J, with 11 bases between. Germline V CDR1 and CDR2: LNHDA, SQIVND (reference sequence). CDR3 coding DNA: TGTGCCAGTAGTCGTAGCAGGGACAATCAGCCCCAGCATTTT. This sequence encodes CASSRSRDNQPQHF.

The gene calls are TRBV21-1 and TRBJ1-5; TRBD1 is the table's D call, not checked against the DNA. TRBV21-1 is flagged as a pseudogene. The CDR3 has 16 amino acids. The CDR3 loop is CASSKEGGTGRPPQHF. CDR3 sequence (DNA): TGTGCCAGCAGCAAAGAGGGCGGGACAGGGCGCCCGCCCCAGCATTTT.

V gene TRBV6-5 combines with J gene TRBJ1-1; D unresolved. There are 15 residues in the CDR3. V lost 0 bases and J lost 1, with 9 bases in between. Germline CDR1 and CDR2: MNHEY and SVGAGI. The CDR3 DNA reads as TGTGCCAGCAGTTACTCGCTTTTGGGGAACACTGAAGCTTTCTTT. The encoded protein is CASSYSLLGNTEAFF.